These T cell receptor beta chains were read from a single sample in a study of T-cell reconstitution after alpha-beta-depleted transplantation in children. TCRdb re-called the PCR reads through MiXCR, storing one row per CDR3 protein. The repertoire holds 350,000 to 400,000 distinct CDR3 sequences, with more than 10% as singletons. Sequencing was performed on PBMCs, taken from the stem cell graft. The receptor set was obtained from a human donor who donated a stem cell graft to a child with Fanconi anemia. CDR3s include the opening cysteine and the closing phenylalanine or tryptophan. The D gene is left open where the match is weak. Size tells how often a clone was seen (once, few, many) or the class of an expanded clone, and some rows leave it out.

.,TRBV29-1,few,TRBJ2-5,TGCAGCTTCCGGGGGGCGGGGGAGACCCAGTACTTC,CSFRGAGETQYF
.,TRBV20-1,few,TRBJ2-1,TGCAGTGCTTTTAGCGGTTACAGCTCCTACAATGAGCAGTTCTTC,CSAFSGYSSYNEQFF
.,TRBV6-1,.,TRBJ2-3,TGTGCCAGCAGCCCTGACAGAATCCGTGGCACAGATACGCAGTATTTT,CASSPDRIRGTDTQYF
.,TRBV7-2,many,TRBJ2-6,TGTGCCAGCGGCCTTACTGGGGCCAACGTCCTGACTTTC,CASGLTGANVLTF
TRBD2,TRBV7-2,.,TRBJ2-1,TGTGCCAGCAGCCCTCCGGTGGGGAGCGGGGGGGCCCATGAGCAGTTCTTC,CASSPPVGSGGAHEQFF
.,TRBV6-1,.,TRBJ2-2,TGTGCCAGCAGCGCCAGGGAGAGTGGCGGGGAGCTGTTTTTT,CASSARESGGELFF
.,TRBV27,.,TRBJ2-1,TGTGCCAGCAGTTTGAACCCCCCGGGGAGCCGCAATGAGCAGTTCTTC,CASSLNPPGSRNEQFF
TRBD1,TRBV6-5,many,TRBJ2-7,TGTGCCAGCAGTCCAATAGACAGGGGTTACGAGCAGTACTTC,CASSPIDRGYEQYF
TRBD1,TRBV18,few,TRBJ1-5,TGTGCCAGCTCAGCGGGACAGAGCAATCAGCCCCAGCATTTT,CASSAGQSNQPQHF
TRBD1,TRBV27,.,TRBJ2-7,TGTGCCAGCCGAGGGACAGACTATGCCTACGAGCAGTACTTC,CASRGTDYAYEQYF
.,TRBV6-1,.,TRBJ2-3,TGTGCCAGCTTCGGGGGAAGCACAGATACGCAGTATTTT,CASFGGSTDTQYF
.,TRBV7-2,.,TRBJ1-2,TGTGCCAGCAGCTTATTAGGGGGGGGTAACTCCCCCTATGGCTACACCTTC,CASSLLGGGNSPYGYTF
TRBD1,TRBV6-5,.,TRBJ1-2,TGTGCCAGCAGTTCACCCACGACAGGGGGGACCTATGGCTACACCTTC,CASSSPTTGGTYGYTF
TRBD2,TRBV27,few,TRBJ2-7,TGTGCCAGCAGTTATGCTCCCGGGGAGGGGCAGTACTTC,CASSYAPGEGQYF
.,TRBV5-1,few,TRBJ1-1,TGCGCCAGCAGCTCCTACGCATCACAGGTGTCGAACACTGAAGCTTTCTTT,CASSSYASQVSNTEAFF
.,TRBV27,many,TRBJ1-5,TGTGCCAGCAGTTCCGATAGCAATCAGCCCCAGCATTTT,CASSSDSNQPQHF
.,TRBV29-1,.,TRBJ2-7,TGCAGCGTTTTTGGTGACAGAGAGAAATGGAACGAGCAGTACTTC,CSVFGDREKWNEQYF
.,TRBV7-2,many,TRBJ2-1,TGTGCCAGCAGTATAGGGGCAGCAGCATACAATGAGCAGTTCTTC,CASSIGAAAYNEQFF
TRBD1,TRBV25-1,many,TRBJ1-1,TGTGCCAGCAGTGATAAGGGACAGCTGAACACTGAAGCTTTCTTT,CASSDKGQLNTEAFF
TRBD1,TRBV5-6,many,TRBJ2-1,TGTGCCAGCAGCTTGGGGACAGGGTTTTACAATGAGCAGTTCTTC,CASSLGTGFYNEQFF
.,TRBV7-9,many,TRBJ2-5,TGTGCCAGCAGCTCCCCCGGGGGAGAGACCCAGTACTTC,CASSSPGGETQYF
.,TRBV29-1,many,TRBJ2-4,TGCAGCGTTCGTCAGGCGCTAGCCAAAAACATTCAGTACTTC,CSVRQALAKNIQYF
.,TRBV10-3,.,TRBJ2-3,TGTGCCAGTGGGGGGGCTGGAGATACGCAGTATTTT,CASGGAGDTQYF
.,TRBV3-1,few,TRBJ2-7,TGTGCCAGCAGCCAAGTTGACGACTACGAGCAGTACTTC,CASSQVDDYEQYF
.,TRBV24-1,few,TRBJ2-5,TGTGCCACCAGTGATTTGAAGACCCAGTACTTC,CATSDLKTQYF
.,TRBV5-1,many,TRBJ1-2,TGCGCCAGCAGCGGGGACAACTATGGCTACACCTTC,CASSGDNYGYTF
TRBD2,TRBV18,few,TRBJ2-2,TGTGCCAGCTCAGGATCGGGACTAGTGAACACCGGGGAGCTGTTTTTT,CASSGSGLVNTGELFF
.,TRBV7-9,few,TRBJ2-1,TGTGCCAGCAGCTTAGGGGATCCGGGGGATGAGCAGTTCTTC,CASSLGDPGDEQFF